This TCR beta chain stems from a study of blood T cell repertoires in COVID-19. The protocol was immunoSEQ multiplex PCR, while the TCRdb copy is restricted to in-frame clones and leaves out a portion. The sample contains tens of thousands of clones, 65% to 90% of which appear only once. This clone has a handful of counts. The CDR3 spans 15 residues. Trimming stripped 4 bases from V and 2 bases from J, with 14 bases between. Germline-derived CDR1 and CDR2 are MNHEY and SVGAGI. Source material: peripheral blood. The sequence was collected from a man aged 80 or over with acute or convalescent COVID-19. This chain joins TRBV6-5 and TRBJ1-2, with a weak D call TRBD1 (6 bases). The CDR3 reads CASSSTSQGNYGYTF. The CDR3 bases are TGTGCCAGCAGTTCGACCTCCCAGGGGAACTATGGCTACACCTTC.